The 24 T cell receptor beta chains below all came from one sample that was sequenced in a study of T cell changes during pregnancy in multiple sclerosis. TCRdb's table, derived via immunoSEQ multiplex PCR, lists solely in-frame clones and lacks some. The sample comprises around 71,000 clones, over 85% of which are singletons, and about 1% rests with the top ten. The sample consisted of peripheral blood, taken in the third trimester of pregnancy. The receptors originated from a female donor with multiple sclerosis, enrolled in a pregnancy study.

In its sample, this clone was seen a few times. This chain joins TRBV30 and TRBJ2-5; TRBD1 might be the D (5 bases). Deletions cut 4 bases from V and 5 bases from J, with 14 bases between. The CDR3 loop spans 13 amino acids. Per the germline V gene, CDR1 is GTSNPN and CDR2 is SVGIG (reference sequence). CDR3 in amino acids: CAWTRAGMETQYF. CDR3 in DNA: TGTGCCTGGACACGGGCAGGGATGGAGACCCAGTACTTC.

The chain carries TRBV11-2 and TRBJ2-7, with 14 bases aligning to TRBD2. The ends lost 2 bases at V and 1 base at J; junction bases unmatched: 4. Per the germline V gene, CDR1 is SGHAT and CDR2 is FQNNGV. CDR3 length: 17 residues. The CDR3 loop is CASSLRLAGGGSYEQYF. CDR3 DNA: TGTGCCAGCAGCTTAAGACTAGCGGGAGGGGGATCCTACGAGCAGTACTTC.

The V and J genes are TRBV2 and TRBJ2-7, with D unclear. The CDR3 has 10 residues. Germline V gene data show CDR1 as SNHLY and CDR2 as FYNNEI. V was shortened by 5 bases and J by 3 bases, with 2 bases between the two germline ends. The CDR3 sequence is CASSRYEQYF. The CDR3 DNA reads as TGTGCCAGCAGTCGCTACGAGCAGTACTTC.

This clone was recorded once. The chain recombines TRBV7-9 with TRBJ2-1, with 11 bases identical to TRBD1. V lost 5 bases, J lost 5 bases, and 2 bases stayed unmatched. The CDR3 runs 14 residues. The germline gives CDR1 SEHNR, CDR2 FQNEAQ (reference sequence). The CDR3, as DNA: TGTGCCAGCAGCCTGGGACAGGGGGACAATGAGCAGTTCTTC. The encoded protein is CASSLGQGDNEQFF.

The chain carries TRBV7-2 and TRBJ2-3; D remains unclear. The CDR3 runs 13 residues. CDR1 is SGHTA, CDR2 FQGNSA, per germline. Trimming stripped 5 bases from V and 2 bases from J, with 8 bases between. The chain's CDR3 is CASSVRYTDTQYF. The DNA for the CDR3 is TGTGCCAGCAGCGTCCGGTACACAGATACGCAGTATTTT.

The rearrangement uses TRBV7-3 and TRBJ2-1, with 7 bases matching TRBD2. Germline trimming cut 2 bases from V and 4 bases from J; bases unmatched to any gene: 8. Germline V gene data show CDR1 as SGHTA and CDR2 as FQGTGA. The CDR3 totals 16 residues. DNA for the CDR3: TGTGCCAGCAGCTTACTGGCTAGCGGCCGATACAATGAGCAGTTCTTC. Its translation: CASSLLASGRYNEQFF.

V gene TRBV12-5 combines with J gene TRBJ2-2; 10 positions agree with TRBD1. The CDR3 has 14 residues. Trimming took 6 bases from V and 2 from J; bases not matched to a gene: 0. Germline assignment: CDR1 LGHNT and CDR2 FRNRAP. DNA for the CDR3: TGTGCTAGTGGGACAGGGGGCAACACCGGGGAGCTGTTTTTT. This translates into CASGTGGNTGELFF.

The gene calls are TRBV29-1 and TRBJ2-5; TRBD1 is a possible D gene (5 bases). V lost 1 base, J lost 3 bases, and 12 bases lay in between. The length of the CDR3 is 14 residues. The germline CDR1 and CDR2 sequences are SQVTM and ANQGSEA. The CDR3 protein is CSVEAGHLEETQYF. The CDR3 DNA is TGCAGCGTTGAAGCCGGACATCTCGAAGAGACCCAGTACTTC.

This chain connects TRBV5-1 to TRBJ2-5; 7 bases align to TRBD2. The V gene's germline CDR1 is SGHRS and CDR2 YFSETQ. J was trimmed by 5 bases and V by 4 bases; bases with no gene match: 17. This CDR3 contains 17 residues. CDR3 nucleotides: TGCGCCAGCAGCCGCAACAATAGACTAGCAATACAGGAGACCCAGTACTTC. Amino acid sequence: CASSRNNRLAIQETQYF. Variable domain in full (rest from reference TRBV5-1 and TRBJ2-5): KAGVTQTPRYLIKTRGQQVTLSCSPISGHRSVSWYQQTPGQGLQFLFEYFSETQRNKGNFPGRFSGRQFSNSRSEMNVSTLELGDSALYLCASSRNNRLAIQETQYFGPGTRLLVL.

The genes are TRBV7-9 and TRBJ2-2; 8 bases are shared with TRBD2. The CDR3 length is 14 residues. Looked up from germline, CDR1 is SEHNR and CDR2 is FQNEAQ (reference sequence). J lost 2 bases, V lost 6 bases, and 2 bases had no gene match. CDR3 amino acids: CASRTSVNTGELFF. CDR3 DNA sequence: TGTGCCAGCAGGACTAGCGTAAACACCGGGGAGCTGTTTTTT.

The J gene is TRBJ2-7, the V gene TRBV10-2; TRBD2 matches 8 bases. This CDR3 comprises 14 residues. Germline V gene data show CDR1 as WSHSY and CDR2 as SAAADI. J was trimmed by 5 bases and V by 5 bases; bases with no gene match: 8. CDR3 protein: CASSFTGTSDEQYF. In nucleotides, the CDR3 is TGCGCCAGCAGTTTCACCGGGACTAGTGACGAGCAGTACTTC.

This chain uses TRBV12-5 with TRBJ1-1, with a tentative D call TRBD1 (5 bases). The CDR3 is 14 amino acids. CDR1 and CDR2 (germline): LGHNT, FRNRAP. The V end lost 3 bases, the J end lost 7 bases, and 15 bases lay between the germline ends. CDR3 loop: CASGLGPPGLEAFF. CDR3 nucleotides: TGTGCTAGTGGTTTAGGACCACCGGGACTTGAAGCTTTCTTT.

This sequence joins TRBV5-1 and TRBJ2-1; 9 bases are shared with TRBD1. Germline assignment: CDR1 SGHRS and CDR2 YFSETQ. CDR3 length: 16 residues. Trimming cost V 4 bases and J 3 bases; bases outside gene matches: 8. The CDR3: CASSPARDRVYNEQFF. CDR3 bases: TGCGCCAGCAGCCCAGCGAGGGACAGGGTCTACAATGAGCAGTTCTTC.

V gene TRBV6-5 combines with J gene TRBJ1-1; TRBD1 aligns across 7 bases. Looked up from germline, CDR1 is MNHEY and CDR2 is SVGAGI. Trimming took 5 bases from V and 4 from J; bases not matched to a gene: 7. CDR3 size: 14 residues. The CDR3 DNA sequence: TGTGCCAGCAGTACCCGACAGGGTCCCACTGAAGCTTTCTTT. Its translation: CASSTRQGPTEAFF.

This chain connects TRBV7-9 to TRBJ1-1, with D unclear. The V and J ends lost 4 bases and 0 bases respectively, with 12 bases between them. The germline CDR1 and CDR2 sequences are SEHNR and FQNEAQ (reference sequence). The length of the CDR3 is 15 residues. The CDR3 DNA sequence: TGTGCCAGCAGCTCTGGACGGGATTTGAACACTGAAGCTTTCTTT. This encodes CASSSGRDLNTEAFF. Full variable domain (missing parts from reference TRBV7-9 and TRBJ1-1): DTGVSQNPRHKITKRGQNVTFRCDPISEHNRLYWYRQTLGQGPEFLTYFQNEAQLEKSRLLSDRFSAERPKGSFSTLEIQRTEQGDSAMYLCASSSGRDLNTEAFFGQGTRLTVV.

The V call is TRBV18, the J call TRBJ1-2, with 7 bases matching TRBD1. CDR3 size: 15 residues. Germline V gene data show CDR1 as KGHSH and CDR2 as LQKENI. V was clipped by 6 bases and J by 6 bases; unmatched bases: 13. The CDR3 region is CASSIRDSVVDGYTF. DNA for the CDR3: TGTGCCAGCTCTATACGGGACAGCGTGGTGGATGGCTACACCTTC.

This chain joins TRBV19 and TRBJ2-3, with D tentatively TRBD2 (5 bases). CDR1 and CDR2 (germline): LNHDA, SQIVND (reference sequence). Trimming cost V 4 bases and J 4 bases, with 15 bases left between them. This CDR3 has 15 amino acids. Here the CDR3 DNA reads TGTGCCAGTAGTACAATTACAAAGAGGGCAGATACGCAGTATTTT. As protein: CASSTITKRADTQYF.

Here the CDR3 reads CASSLAARGEPQHF. The CDR3 nucleotides are TGTGCCAGCAGCTTAGCTGCCAGGGGGGAACCCCAGCATTTT. The genes are TRBV13 and TRBJ1-5; 7 positions match TRBD1. The CDR3 is 14 residues long. The germline V gene has CDR1 PRHDT and CDR2 FYEKMQ (reference sequence). V gave up 1 base and J gave up 10 bases; unmatched junction bases: 7.

The gene calls are TRBV7-9 and TRBJ2-3; D unclear. This CDR3 is 12 amino acids long. V lost 7 bases, J lost 0 bases, and 5 bases lay in between. Germline assignment: CDR1 SEHNR and CDR2 FQNEAQ (reference sequence). The CDR3 sequence is CASTRSTDTQYF. In nucleotides, the CDR3 is TGTGCCAGCACCAGAAGCACAGATACGCAGTATTTT.

The table lists this clone with a count of one. V and J are TRBV30 and TRBJ1-2; D perhaps matches TRBD1 (5 bases). Germline values: CDR1 GTSNPN, CDR2 SVGIG (reference sequence). V shed 2 bases and J shed 8 bases, with 12 bases lying between them. This CDR3 comprises 12 residues. The CDR3 region has the DNA TGTGCCTGGAGTCTACAGTCAGGGGGCTACACCTTC. It encodes CAWSLQSGGYTF.

The J gene is TRBJ1-3, the V gene TRBV5-1, with D maybe TRBD1 (6 bases). Germline values: CDR1 SGHRS, CDR2 YFSETQ. This CDR3 has 19 residues. V dropped 1 base and J dropped 0 bases, with 20 bases sitting between them. The DNA of the CDR3 is TGCGCCAGCAGCTTGAGCACCCGGGACACTGGCGCCTCTGGAAACACCATATATTTT. Protein sequence: CASSLSTRDTGASGNTIYF. The full variable domain, completed using reference TRBV5-1 and TRBJ1-3, is KAGVTQTPRYLIKTRGQQVTLSCSPISGHRSVSWYQQTPGQGLQFLFEYFSETQRNKGNFPGRFSGRQFSNSRSEMNVSTLELGDSALYLCASSLSTRDTGASGNTIYFGEGSWLTVV.

Here the CDR3 reads CASSLASAGGPYNEQFF. CDR3 in DNA: TGCGCCAGCAGCTTGGCATCAGCGGGAGGTCCCTACAATGAGCAGTTCTTC. The chain couples TRBV5-1 to TRBJ2-1; 9 bases line up with TRBD2. Trimming took 0 bases from V and 2 from J; bases not matched to a gene: 6. This CDR3 is built from 17 residues. Germline assignment: CDR1 SGHRS and CDR2 YFSETQ.

The chain links TRBV14 to TRBJ2-5, with D unclear. The CDR3 length is 14 residues. Germline CDR1 reads SGHDN; CDR2 reads FVKESK. Trimming took off 1 base at V and 0 bases at J, with 6 bases between the two ends. CDR3 in amino acids: CASSQGRYQETQYF. CDR3 bases: TGTGCCAGCAGCCAAGGCCGGTACCAAGAGACCCAGTACTTC.

This clone has a single count. The CDR3 here is CASSLVPGVSNQPQHF. The CDR3 DNA is TGCGCCAGCAGCTTGGTGCCAGGGGTAAGCAATCAGCCCCAGCATTTT. This rearrangement joins TRBV5-1 to TRBJ1-5; tentative D call: TRBD1 (6 bases). The CDR3 covers 16 residues. V was shortened by 0 bases and J by 1 base, with 11 bases between the two germline ends. Germline values: CDR1 SGHRS, CDR2 YFSETQ.